The 32 T cell receptor beta chains below were found in one sample sequenced in a study of CD8 T cells in ankylosing spondylitis. Overall study results and limits: About 8 highly homologous variants made up a TCR beta motif, and this motif appeared characteristic of ankylosing spondylitis blood.

In TCRdb, the 5' RACE reads were re-called with MiXCR into one record per CDR3 protein. The repertoire holds a few hundred thousand distinct CDR3 sequences, 7.5% to 9% seen once, with 14% to 15% in the top ten. Which antigens these TCRs recognize remains unknown. Sample: blood, either unsorted or a sorted T cell fraction (not recorded which). Receptors originate from a male donor with ankylosing spondylitis.

This clonotype turned up a few times. The chain uses TRBV18 and TRBJ2-5, with D possibly called TRBD1 or TRBD2 (5 bases each). Germline V CDR1 and CDR2: KGHSH, LQKENI. There are 11 residues in the CDR3. The ends were cut back, 2 bases at V and 11 bases at J, with 9 bases in the middle. Here the CDR3 reads CASSPGTGQYF. The CDR3, as DNA: TGTGCCAGCTCACCAGGGACCGGGCAGTACTTC.

Ten or more counts support this clonotype. The V and J genes are TRBV29-1 and TRBJ2-7, with TRBD2 matching over 8 bases. Per the germline V gene, CDR1 is SQVTM and CDR2 is ANQGSEA. CDR3 size: 16 residues. The J segment lost 0 bases and the V segment lost 4 bases, leaving 11 bases of the junction unmatched. For the CDR3, the DNA is TGCAGCGTTGCCCTTAGACTAGCGAGGAGCTCCTACGAGCAGTACTTC. Its protein product is CSVALRLARSSYEQYF.

This clonotype has only a few counts. The CDR3 spells CASSPDLDSPYGYTF. As DNA, the CDR3 is TGTGCCAGCAGCCCCGACCTGGACAGTCCCTATGGCTACACCTTC. The rearrangement links TRBV14 to TRBJ1-2; possible D gene TRBD1, 6 bases. The CDR3 totals 15 residues. V was shortened by 4 bases and J by 4 bases, with 16 bases between the two germline ends. Germline V lookup: CDR1 SGHDN, CDR2 FVKESK. Full variable domain (outside the CDR3, taken from reference TRBV14 and TRBJ1-2): EAGVTQFPSHSVIEKGQTVTLRCDPISGHDNLYWYRRVMGKEIKFLLHFVKESKQDESGMPNNRFLAERTGGTYSTLKVQPAELEDSGVYFCASSPDLDSPYGYTFGSGTRLTVV.

V usage is TRBV12-3 or TRBV12-4 and J usage is TRBJ2-7, with 7 nucleotides matching TRBD2. With V trimmed by 7 bases and J by 5 bases, 14 bases remained unmatched. The CDR3 is made up of 15 amino acids. The CDR3 here is CASTASPLAGHEQYF. The CDR3 coding sequence is TGTGCCAGCACCGCATCCCCATTAGCGGGTCACGAGCAGTACTTC.

Only a few counts were recorded for this clonotype. V and J are TRBV12-3 or TRBV12-4 and TRBJ2-1; 11 bases agree with TRBD2. This CDR3 contains 15 residues. V was pared by 3 bases and J by 4 bases, with 2 bases of the junction left unmatched. The CDR3 nucleotides read TGTGCCAGCAGTTTTACTAGCGGGGGATACAATGAGCAGTTCTTC. Translated: CASSFTSGGYNEQFF.

This clonotype was picked up a small number of times. The chain uses TRBV7-9 and TRBJ2-5; D call uncertain. Germline-derived CDR1 and CDR2 are SEHNR and FQNEAQ (reference sequence). The germline V and J ends were trimmed by 5 bases and 0 bases, with 4 bases remaining between them. The CDR3 is 12 residues long. CDR3 bases: TGTGCCAGCAGCATCGACCAAGAGACCCAGTACTTC. It translates to CASSIDQETQYF. Full variable domain (outside the CDR3, taken from reference TRBV7-9 and TRBJ2-5): DTGVSQNPRHKITKRGQNVTFRCDPISEHNRLYWYRQTLGQGPEFLTYFQNEAQLEKSRLLSDRFSAERPKGSFSTLEIQRTEQGDSAMYLCASSIDQETQYFGPGTRLLVL.

This rearrangement joins TRBV14 to TRBJ1-6; D might be TRBD1 (6 bases). V was cut by 4 bases and J by 2 bases, with 12 bases left in between. The CDR3 totals 16 residues. The germline CDR1 and CDR2 sequences are SGHDN and FVKESK. This chain's CDR3 is CASSPVQGTYNSPLHF. For the CDR3, the DNA is TGTGCCAGCAGCCCAGTCCAGGGGACCTATAATTCACCCCTCCACTTT.

This clonotype was observed many times. The chain links TRBV29-1 to TRBJ2-5, with TRBD2 matching over 8 bases. Germline V gene sequence: CDR1 SQVTM, CDR2 ANQGSEA. With 5 bases clipped from V and 1 base from J, the junction kept 3 bases outside the gene matches. The CDR3 consists of 13 residues. The CDR3 region has the DNA TGCAGCGTTCAGGGACTAGGCCAAGAGACCCAGTACTTC. Its protein product is CSVQGLGQETQYF.

The genes are TRBV10-3 and TRBJ1-4; tentatively, D is TRBD1 (5 bases). Trimming took off 3 bases at V and 7 bases at J, with 15 bases between the two ends. From germline, CDR1 is ENHRY and CDR2 SYGVKD. The CDR3 contains 15 residues. Here the CDR3 DNA reads TGTGCCATCAGTGAAGGCCCAGGGAGGGGTGAAAAACTGTTTTTT. As protein: CAISEGPGRGEKLFF.

There are many counts of this clonotype. This rearrangement joins TRBV6-1 to TRBJ2-7; possible D gene TRBD1, 6 bases. The length of the CDR3 is 14 residues. Germline V CDR1 and CDR2: MNHNS, SASEGT. V lost 2 bases to trimming and J lost 3 bases, with 11 bases between them. CDR3 sequence: CASSEQGPHYEQYF. The CDR3 DNA reads as TGTGCCAGCAGTGAACAGGGGCCCCACTACGAGCAGTACTTC.

Many counts were recorded for this clonotype. The chain joins TRBV12-3 or TRBV12-4 to TRBJ1-2, with D unresolved. This CDR3 has 11 amino acids. Trimming removed 4 bases at V and 8 bases at J, with 8 bases between. The CDR3 region has the DNA TGTGCCAGCAGTTCAGAGGACGGCTACACCTTC. Translated, it gives CASSSEDGYTF.

The chain uses TRBV20-1 and TRBJ2-7, with 11 bases fitting TRBD2. The CDR3 runs to 17 residues. V gave up 6 bases and J gave up 1 base; unmatched junction bases: 14. The germline CDR1 and CDR2 sequences are DFQATT and SNEGSKA (reference sequence). CDR3 residues: CSAELLAGVLGSYEQYF. In DNA, the CDR3 is TGCAGTGCGGAGCTACTAGCGGGAGTGTTGGGATCCTACGAGCAGTACTTC.

This clonotype was recorded a few times. The chain links TRBV20-1 to TRBJ1-2; 10 nucleotides line up with TRBD1. Germline V gene lookup returns CDR1 DFQATT and CDR2 SNEGSKA (reference sequence). CDR3 length: 12 residues. CDR3 nucleotides: TGCAAGACGGACAGGGGGAGGGAGGGCTACACCTTC. This sequence encodes CKTDRGREGYTF.

This clonotype was recorded a few times. The CDR3 loop reads CASRRGRTGRDTQYF. The CDR3 DNA follows: TGTGCCAGCAGGAGGGGACGGACGGGGCGGGATACGCAGTATTTT. The gene calls are TRBV2 and TRBJ2-3; D possibly matches TRBD1 or TRBD2 (5 bases each). Germline assignment: CDR1 SNHLY and CDR2 FYNNEI. The CDR3 is made up of 15 amino acids. The germline V and J ends were trimmed by 6 bases and 6 bases, with 19 bases remaining between them.

The table lists this clonotype with a few counts. The J gene is TRBJ2-7, the V gene TRBV7-8; no clear D. CDR1 is SGHVS, CDR2 FQNEAQ, per germline. Trimming shortened V by 1 base and J by 0 bases, and 7 bases separated the two germline ends. The CDR3 runs to 14 residues. The CDR3 spells CASSLVPLSYEQYF. The CDR3 DNA reads as TGTGCCAGCAGCTTAGTACCCCTCTCCTACGAGCAGTACTTC.

The CDR3 sequence is CASSLRGIYEQYF. The CDR3, as DNA: TGTGCCAGCAGTTTACGGGGGATCTACGAGCAGTACTTC. The rearrangement joins TRBV12-3 or TRBV12-4 to TRBJ2-7, with D tentatively TRBD2 (6 bases). V was pared by 2 bases and J by 3 bases, with 8 bases between. The CDR3 loop spans 13 amino acids.

V usage is TRBV4-1 and J usage is TRBJ2-7, with 8 bases fitting TRBD2. This CDR3 is 16 amino acids long. V trimming: 1 base; J trimming: 7 bases; junction bases outside the gene matches: 12. Germline lookup yields CDR1 MGHRA and CDR2 YSYEKL. Here the CDR3 DNA reads TGCGCCAGCAGCCAAGCAAGCGGGAGCCTTTCGGGAGAGCAGTACTTC. It codes for CASSQASGSLSGEQYF.

This clonotype appeared many times. The rearrangement links TRBV7-6 to TRBJ1-2, with a tentative D call TRBD1 (6 bases). Germline CDR1 is SGHVS and CDR2 is FNYEAQ. There are 16 residues in the CDR3. V dropped 4 bases and J dropped 0 bases, with 15 bases sitting between them. This chain's CDR3 is CASSSGGYRTNYGYTF. The CDR3 coding sequence is TGTGCCAGCAGCTCTGGGGGCTATCGAACTAACTATGGCTACACCTTC. Together with reference TRBV7-6 and TRBJ1-2, the CDR3 gives the full variable domain: GAGVSQSPRYKVTKRGQDVALRCDPISGHVSLYWYRQALGQGPEFLTYFNYEAQQDKSGLPNDRFSAERPEGSISTLTIQRTEQRDSAMYRCASSSGGYRTNYGYTFGSGTRLTVV.

V and J are TRBV7-8 and TRBJ1-1; no clear D. V was clipped by 2 bases and J by 1 base, with 8 bases between them. Germline-derived CDR1 and CDR2 are SGHVS and FQNEAQ. The CDR3 has 14 amino acids. The CDR3 sequence: CASSLRSPNTEAFF. DNA of the CDR3: TGTGCCAGCAGCTTACGATCCCCGAACACTGAAGCTTTCTTT.

This clonotype was observed a few times. The CDR3 DNA reads TGTGCCAGCAGTAAACCCGACGGGGCCAACGTCCTGACTTTC. Translation: CASSKPDGANVLTF. The chain combines TRBV7-9 with TRBJ2-6; the D is unclear. The CDR3 loop spans 14 amino acids. In germline, CDR1 is SEHNR, CDR2 FQNEAQ (reference sequence). Trimming took 6 bases from V and 4 from J, leaving 10 bases between them.

The CDR3 sequence is CASSLLGPTGPSTDTQYF. The CDR3 DNA follows: TGTGCCAGCAGTTTACTCGGACCTACTGGACCCAGCACAGATACGCAGTATTTT. The chain has TRBV27 and TRBJ2-3, with D hard to call. CDR3 length: 18 amino acids. The germline V gene has CDR1 MNHEY and CDR2 SMNVEV (reference sequence). V was cut by 2 bases and J by 0 bases, with 18 bases left in between.

This clonotype has a count of ten or more. The J gene is TRBJ2-7, the V gene TRBV7-2; D gene ambiguous. The length of the CDR3 is 14 residues. In germline, CDR1 is SGHTA, CDR2 FQGNSA. V was pared by 2 bases and J by 2 bases, with 10 bases between. CDR3 in DNA: TGTGCCAGCAGCTTAAGGCCCCCTACCTACGAGCAGTACTTC. Translation: CASSLRPPTYEQYF.

The table lists this clonotype with a few counts. J is TRBJ2-1 and V is TRBV5-5; the D gene is possibly TRBD2 (6 bases). Germline CDR1 reads SGHKS; CDR2 reads YYEKEE (reference sequence). This CDR3 has 15 amino acids. The V end was cut by 0 bases, the J end by 2 bases, with 9 bases between. CDR3 region: CASSLDAGPYNEQFF. Written as DNA, the CDR3 is TGTGCCAGCAGCTTGGATGCGGGGCCCTACAATGAGCAGTTCTTC.

A few counts support this clonotype. The chain uses TRBV11-2 and TRBJ2-2, with TRBD1 matching 7 bases. Germline assignment: CDR1 SGHAT and CDR2 FQNNGV. This CDR3 contains 16 residues. With V trimmed by 1 base and J by 4 bases, 6 bases remained unmatched. The CDR3 region has the DNA TGTGCCAGCAGCTTAGGGATTACAGGGGTCACCGGGGAGCTGTTTTTT. Amino acids: CASSLGITGVTGELFF.

This clonotype has more than one count but fewer than ten. The chain joins TRBV4-2 to TRBJ2-7; TRBD2 is a possible D gene (5 bases). Trimming took 0 bases from V and 2 from J, leaving 8 bases between them. The CDR3 length is 14 residues. Per the germline V gene, CDR1 is LGHNA and CDR2 is YNFKEQ. The CDR3 loop is CASSQEQRAYEQYF. DNA for the CDR3: TGTGCCAGCAGCCAAGAACAGAGGGCCTACGAGCAGTACTTC.

In DNA form, the CDR3 reads TGTGCCAGCGGCCGGGACAGGACCACCGGGGAGCTGTTTTTT. Encoded protein: CASGRDRTTGELFF. The J gene is TRBJ2-2, the V gene TRBV18; 8 positions match TRBD1. The CDR3 is 14 amino acids. With 8 bases clipped from V and 4 bases from J, the junction kept 6 bases outside the gene matches. Germline V gives CDR1 KGHSH, CDR2 LQKENI.

This clonotype was detected only a few times. The genes are TRBV15 and TRBJ2-3, with 7 bases matching TRBD2. With V trimmed by 0 bases and J by 0 bases, 3 bases remained unmatched. Germline CDR1 LNHNV, CDR2 YYDKDF (reference sequence). This CDR3 comprises 16 residues. CDR3 nucleotides: TGTGCCACCAGCAGAGAGGCGGGAGCAAGCACAGATACGCAGTATTTT. This translates into CATSREAGASTDTQYF.

This clonotype was counted at least ten times. J is TRBJ2-1 and V is TRBV12-3 or TRBV12-4, with TRBD2 as a possible D gene (6 bases). V lost 8 bases to trimming and J lost 3 bases, with 17 bases between them. The CDR3 is made up of 15 amino acids. CDR3 coding DNA: TGTGCCAGCGCCAGCGCGGCTAGCGACTACAATGAGCAGTTCTTC. This codes for CASASAASDYNEQFF.

This clonotype was detected many times. In DNA form, the CDR3 reads TGCAGTGCTCCTAAGCGGTTAGCGGGTTACGAGCAGTACTTC. It translates to CSAPKRLAGYEQYF. The chain is built from TRBV20-1 and TRBJ2-7; 7 bases agree with TRBD2. The CDR3 length is 14 residues. V was clipped by 5 bases and J by 4 bases; unmatched bases: 11. Germline CDR1 is DFQATT and CDR2 is SNEGSKA (reference sequence).

The rearrangement joins TRBV7-9 to TRBJ2-2; D is unresolved. V lost 6 bases and J lost 9, with 17 bases in between. Germline CDR1 is SEHNR and CDR2 is FQNEAQ (reference sequence). This CDR3 is 14 amino acids long. This chain's CDR3 is CASRGVKSGRELFF. As DNA, the CDR3 is TGTGCCAGCAGAGGAGTAAAGAGTGGAAGGGAGCTGTTTTTT.

This chain connects TRBV2 to TRBJ1-1, with D possibly matching TRBD1 (6 bases). The CDR3 is made up of 16 amino acids. Trimming stripped 0 bases from V and 5 bases from J, with 16 bases between. Germline V gene lookup returns CDR1 SNHLY and CDR2 FYNNEI. For the CDR3, the DNA is TGTGCCAGCAGTGAAGCGCTTTGGGGGGGACAAACTGAAGCTTTCTTT. Protein sequence: CASSEALWGGQTEAFF.

This clonotype was detected many times. The chain joins TRBV29-1 to TRBJ2-1; 10 nucleotides match TRBD2. V shed 7 bases, J shed 6 bases, and the junction held 15 bases outside the gene matches. The CDR3 covers 16 residues. Germline-derived CDR1 and CDR2 are SQVTM and ANQGSEA. Written as DNA, the CDR3 is TGCAGCGGTTTCGGGACTAGCGTCTTTCACGGCAATGAGCAGTTCTTC. Translated, it gives CSGFGTSVFHGNEQFF.